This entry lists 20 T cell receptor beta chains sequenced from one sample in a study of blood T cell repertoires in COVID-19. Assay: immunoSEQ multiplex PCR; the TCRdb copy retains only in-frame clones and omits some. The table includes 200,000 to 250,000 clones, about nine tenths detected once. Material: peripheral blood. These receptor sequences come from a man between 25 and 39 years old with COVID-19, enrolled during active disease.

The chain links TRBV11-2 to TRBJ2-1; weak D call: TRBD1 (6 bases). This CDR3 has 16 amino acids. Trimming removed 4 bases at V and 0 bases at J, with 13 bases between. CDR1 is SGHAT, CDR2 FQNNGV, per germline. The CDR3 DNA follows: TGTGCCAGCAGCTCGAACAGGGTAGGCTCCTACAATGAGCAGTTCTTC. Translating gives CASSSNRVGSYNEQFF.

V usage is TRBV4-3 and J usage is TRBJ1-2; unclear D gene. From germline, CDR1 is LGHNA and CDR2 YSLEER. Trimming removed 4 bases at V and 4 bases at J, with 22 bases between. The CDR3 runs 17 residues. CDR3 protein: CASSLDGLPLNSYGYTF. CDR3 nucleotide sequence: TGCGCCAGCAGCCTCGATGGACTGCCGCTCAATTCCTATGGCTACACCTTC.

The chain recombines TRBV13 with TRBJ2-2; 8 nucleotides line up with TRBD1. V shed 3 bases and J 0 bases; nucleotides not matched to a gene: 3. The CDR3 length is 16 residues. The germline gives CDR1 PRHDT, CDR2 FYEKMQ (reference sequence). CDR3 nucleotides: TGTGCCAGCAGCTTTAAGGACAGGGCGAACACCGGGGAGCTGTTTTTT. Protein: CASSFKDRANTGELFF. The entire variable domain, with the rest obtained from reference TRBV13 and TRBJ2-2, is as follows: AAGVIQSPRHLIKEKRETATLKCYPIPRHDTVYWYQQGPGQDPQFLISFYEKMQSDKGSIPDRFSAQQFSDYHSELNMSSLELGDSALYFCASSFKDRANTGELFFGEGSRLTVL.

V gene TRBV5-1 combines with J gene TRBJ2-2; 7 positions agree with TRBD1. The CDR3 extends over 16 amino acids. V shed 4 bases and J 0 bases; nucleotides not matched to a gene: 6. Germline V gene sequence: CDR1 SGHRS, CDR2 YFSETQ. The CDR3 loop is CASSHTGASNTGELFF. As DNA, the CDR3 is TGCGCCAGCAGCCATACAGGGGCGTCGAACACCGGGGAGCTGTTTTTT. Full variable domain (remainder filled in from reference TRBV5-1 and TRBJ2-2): KAGVTQTPRYLIKTRGQQVTLSCSPISGHRSVSWYQQTPGQGLQFLFEYFSETQRNKGNFPGRFSGRQFSNSRSEMNVSTLELGDSALYLCASSHTGASNTGELFFGEGSRLTVL.

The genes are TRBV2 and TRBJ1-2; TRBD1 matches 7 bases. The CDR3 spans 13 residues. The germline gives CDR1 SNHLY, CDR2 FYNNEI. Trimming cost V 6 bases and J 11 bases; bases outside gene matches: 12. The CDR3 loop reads CASRGPTGLSYTF. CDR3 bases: TGTGCCAGCAGGGGGCCGACAGGGTTATCTTACACCTTC.

This CDR3 reads CSAQGTTNEKLFF. The CDR3 DNA reads TGCAGCGCCCAGGGGACAACTAATGAAAAACTGTTTTTT. This chain links TRBV29-1 with TRBJ1-4, with D perhaps TRBD1 (6 bases). Per germline, CDR1 SQVTM and CDR2 ANQGSEA. Between the trimmed V and J ends, which lost 7 bases and 0 bases, there was a span of 9 bases. This CDR3 is built from 13 residues.

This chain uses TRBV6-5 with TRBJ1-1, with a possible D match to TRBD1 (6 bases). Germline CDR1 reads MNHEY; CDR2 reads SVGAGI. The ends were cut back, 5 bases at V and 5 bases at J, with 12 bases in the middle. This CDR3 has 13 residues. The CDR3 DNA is TGTGCCAGCAGTCCTCAGGGGCGAACTGAAGCTTTCTTT. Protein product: CASSPQGRTEAFF.

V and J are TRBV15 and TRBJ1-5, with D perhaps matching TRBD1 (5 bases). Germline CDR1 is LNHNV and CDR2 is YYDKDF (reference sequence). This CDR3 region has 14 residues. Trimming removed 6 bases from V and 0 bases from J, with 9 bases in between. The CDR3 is CATRGPYSNQPQHF. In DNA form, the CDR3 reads TGTGCCACCAGGGGGCCGTATAGCAATCAGCCCCAGCATTTT. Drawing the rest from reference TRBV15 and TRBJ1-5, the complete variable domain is DAMVIQNPRYQVTQFGKPVTLSCSQTLNHNVMYWYQQKSSQAPKLLFHYYDKDFNNEADTPDNFQSRRPNTSFCFLDIRSPGLGDTAMYLCATRGPYSNQPQHFGDGTRLSIL.

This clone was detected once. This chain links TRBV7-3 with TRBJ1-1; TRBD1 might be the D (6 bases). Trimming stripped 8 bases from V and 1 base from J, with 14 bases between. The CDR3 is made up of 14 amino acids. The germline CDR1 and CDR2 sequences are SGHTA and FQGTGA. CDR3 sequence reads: CASSQGPGNTEAFF. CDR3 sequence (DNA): TGTGCCAGCTCCCAGGGGCCGGGGAACACTGAAGCTTTCTTT. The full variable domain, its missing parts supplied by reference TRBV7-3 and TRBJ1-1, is GAGVSQTPSNKVTEKGKYVELRCDPISGHTALYWYRQSLGQGPEFLIYFQGTGAADDSGLPNDRFFAVRPEGSVSTLKIQRTERGDSAVYLCASSQGPGNTEAFFGQGTRLTVV.

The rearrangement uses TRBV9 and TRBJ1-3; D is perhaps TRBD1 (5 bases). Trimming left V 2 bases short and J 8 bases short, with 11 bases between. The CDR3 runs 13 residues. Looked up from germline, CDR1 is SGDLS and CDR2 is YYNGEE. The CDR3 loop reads CASSVIGADTIYF. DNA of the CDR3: TGTGCCAGCAGCGTTATAGGGGCAGACACCATATATTTT.

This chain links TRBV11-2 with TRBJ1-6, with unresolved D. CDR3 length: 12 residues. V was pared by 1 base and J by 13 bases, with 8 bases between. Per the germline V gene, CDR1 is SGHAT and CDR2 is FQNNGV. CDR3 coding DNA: TGTGCCAGCAGCTTAGGGAGGGTTCCCCTCCACTTT. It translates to CASSLGRVPLHF.

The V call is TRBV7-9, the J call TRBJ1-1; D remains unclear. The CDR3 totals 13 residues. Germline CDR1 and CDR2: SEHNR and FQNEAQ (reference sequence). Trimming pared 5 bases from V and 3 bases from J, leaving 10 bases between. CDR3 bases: TGTGCCAGCAGCCGAAACGGGTACACTGAAGCTTTCTTT. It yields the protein CASSRNGYTEAFF.

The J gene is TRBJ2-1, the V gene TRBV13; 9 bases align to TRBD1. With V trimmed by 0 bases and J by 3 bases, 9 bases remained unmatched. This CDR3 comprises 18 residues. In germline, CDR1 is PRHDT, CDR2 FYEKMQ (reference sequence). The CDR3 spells CASSLGIGWGQGYNEQFF. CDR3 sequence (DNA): TGTGCCAGCAGCTTAGGGATCGGGTGGGGACAGGGCTACAATGAGCAGTTCTTC.

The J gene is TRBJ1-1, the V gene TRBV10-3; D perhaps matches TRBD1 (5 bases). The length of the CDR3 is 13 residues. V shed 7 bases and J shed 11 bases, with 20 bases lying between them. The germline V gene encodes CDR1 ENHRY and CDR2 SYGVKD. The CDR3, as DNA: TGTGCCATCAAAGACACTTGGGGGGGTGGTGCTTTCTTT. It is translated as CAIKDTWGGGAFF.

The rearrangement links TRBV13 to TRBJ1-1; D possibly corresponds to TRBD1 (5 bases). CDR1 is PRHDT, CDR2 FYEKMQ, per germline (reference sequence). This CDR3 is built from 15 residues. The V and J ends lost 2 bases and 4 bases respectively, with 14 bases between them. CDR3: CASSLLVGTLTEAFF. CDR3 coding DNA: TGTGCCAGCAGCTTACTTGTCGGGACTCTCACTGAAGCTTTCTTT.

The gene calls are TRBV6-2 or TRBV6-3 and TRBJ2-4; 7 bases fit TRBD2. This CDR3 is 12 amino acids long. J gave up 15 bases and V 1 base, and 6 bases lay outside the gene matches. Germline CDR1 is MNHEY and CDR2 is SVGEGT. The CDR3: CASSYWGLFTYF. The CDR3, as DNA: TGTGCCAGCAGTTACTGGGGACTATTTACGTACTTC.

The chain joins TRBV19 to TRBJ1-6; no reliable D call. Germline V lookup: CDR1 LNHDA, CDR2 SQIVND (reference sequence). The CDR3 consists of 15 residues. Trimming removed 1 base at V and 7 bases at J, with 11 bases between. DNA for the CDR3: TGTGCCAGTAGTATAGTTCCGGGGTTGAATTCACCCCTCCACTTT. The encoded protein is CASSIVPGLNSPLHF.

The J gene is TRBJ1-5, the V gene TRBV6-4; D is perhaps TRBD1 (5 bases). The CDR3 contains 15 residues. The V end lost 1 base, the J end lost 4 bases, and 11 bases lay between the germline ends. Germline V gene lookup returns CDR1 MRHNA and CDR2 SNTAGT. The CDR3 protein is CASSDLGQKNQPQHF. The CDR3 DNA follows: TGTGCCAGCAGTGACTTGGGGCAGAAAAATCAGCCCCAGCATTTT.

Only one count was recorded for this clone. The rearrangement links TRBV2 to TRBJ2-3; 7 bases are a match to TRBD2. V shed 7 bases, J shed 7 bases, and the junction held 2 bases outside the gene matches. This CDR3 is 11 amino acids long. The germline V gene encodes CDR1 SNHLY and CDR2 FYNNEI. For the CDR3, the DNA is TGTGCCAGCAAGCGGGACTATACGCAGTATTTT. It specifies CASKRDYTQYF.

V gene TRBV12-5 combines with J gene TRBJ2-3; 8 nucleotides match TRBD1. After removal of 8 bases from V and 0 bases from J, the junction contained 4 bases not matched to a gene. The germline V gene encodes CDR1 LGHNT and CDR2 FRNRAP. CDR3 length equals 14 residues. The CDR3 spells CASSGTGSTDTQYF. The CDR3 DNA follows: TGTGCTAGTTCCGGGACAGGAAGCACAGATACGCAGTATTTT. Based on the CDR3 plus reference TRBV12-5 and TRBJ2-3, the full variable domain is DARVTQTPRHKVTEMGQEVTMRCQPILGHNTVFWYRQTMMQGLELLAYFRNRAPLDDSGMPKDRFSAEMPDATLATLKIQPSEPRDSAVYFCASSGTGSTDTQYFGPGTRLTVL.